This TCR beta chain was sequenced in a study of shared clonotypes between healthy human individuals. The protocol was immunoSEQ multiplex PCR, while the TCRdb copy is restricted to in-frame clones and leaves out a portion. The table shows 2 million to 3 million clones, with more than 85% occurring only once. As for this clone: No antigen is known for it.

This CDR3 is 14 amino acids long. Germline V gives CDR1 MDHEN, CDR2 SYDVKM. Trimming removed 6 bases from V and 4 bases from J; junction bases left unmatched: 8. Overall study findings and caveats: Inspection by rarefaction showed sorted-subset sequencing to be incomplete despite large depth. Compared with memory subsets, naive subsets generally had larger estimated richness. Sharing across several donors was seen in 4.5% to 5.5% of naive CD4 clonotypes.

The chain has TRBV28 and TRBJ2-7; 8 bases are a match to TRBD2. The sequencing input was naive CD4+ T cells from PBMCs. Stated subset: CD45RA+ positively selected. The receptor's source is a man aged 18 to 30 in good health. Some clones in this sample may be carry-over from other donors' samples. CDR3 coding DNA: TGTGCCAGCAGCCCCCATAGCGGGAAGTACGAGCAGTACTTC. As protein: CASSPHSGKYEQYF.